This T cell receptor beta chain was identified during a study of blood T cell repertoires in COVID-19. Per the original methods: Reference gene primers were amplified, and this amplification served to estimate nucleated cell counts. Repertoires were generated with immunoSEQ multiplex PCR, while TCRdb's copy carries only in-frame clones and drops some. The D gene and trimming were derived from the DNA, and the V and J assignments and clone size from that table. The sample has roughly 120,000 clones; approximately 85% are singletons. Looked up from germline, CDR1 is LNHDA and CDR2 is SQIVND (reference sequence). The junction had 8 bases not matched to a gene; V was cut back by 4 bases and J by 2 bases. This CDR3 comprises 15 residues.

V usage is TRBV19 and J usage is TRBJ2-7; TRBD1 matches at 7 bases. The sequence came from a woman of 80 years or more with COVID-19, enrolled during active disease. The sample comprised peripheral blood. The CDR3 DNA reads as TGTGCCAGTAGTACACGGGACAGTTTCACCTACGAGCAGTACTTC. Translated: CASSTRDSFTYEQYF.